These 11 T cell receptor beta chains came from one sample sequenced in a study of T cell changes during pregnancy in multiple sclerosis. The table came from immunoSEQ multiplex PCR; TCRdb's copy has only in-frame clones and leaves some out. The sample contains under 60,000 clones, roughly 94% of which appear only once. This specimen consisted of CD4+ T cells from peripheral blood mononuclear cells, obtained in the third trimester of pregnancy. The receptor source for this set is a female donor with multiple sclerosis, enrolled in a pregnancy study.

This clone was seen a few times. This chain joins TRBV5-1 and TRBJ1-1, with 12 bases that match TRBD1. The V gene's germline CDR1 is SGHRS and CDR2 YFSETQ. J lost 2 bases, V lost 3 bases, and 5 bases had no gene match. This CDR3 is built from 16 residues. This chain's CDR3 is CASSSGDRGRNTEAFF. DNA for the CDR3: TGCGCCAGCAGCTCAGGGGACAGGGGGCGAAACACTGAAGCTTTCTTT.

V usage is TRBV4-2 and J usage is TRBJ2-3; D call uncertain. Germline CDR1 reads LGHNA; CDR2 reads YNFKEQ. The CDR3 is 12 amino acids. V was trimmed by 1 base and J by 8 bases, leaving 7 bases between them. CDR3 region: CASSQGSGTQYF. DNA for the CDR3: TGTGCCAGCAGCCAAGGCTCAGGTACGCAGTATTTT.

This clone has only one observation. A read error may produce the germline difference seen at one junction end. The J gene is TRBJ2-5, the V gene TRBV7-7; the D gene is possibly TRBD1 (6 bases). Germline lookup yields CDR1 SSHAT and CDR2 FNYEAQ (reference sequence). The CDR3 consists of 13 residues. The CDR3 sequence is CASSLTQGETQYF. In nucleotides, the CDR3 is TGTGCTAGCAGCTTAACACAGGGAGAGACCCAGTACTTC.

The V gene is TRBV6-1, the J gene TRBJ1-2; 7 bases map to TRBD1. Trimming cost V 3 bases and J 4 bases; bases outside gene matches: 11. The CDR3 is 16 amino acids. Germline V gene data show CDR1 as MNHNS and CDR2 as SASEGT. The CDR3 DNA reads as TGTGCCAGCAGTGAGCCGGGACAGCCTAATTCCTATGGCTACACCTTC. As protein: CASSEPGQPNSYGYTF.

The chain uses TRBV4-1 and TRBJ2-2; the match to TRBD1 covers 7 bases. Germline assignment: CDR1 MGHRA and CDR2 YSYEKL. Germline trimming cut 5 bases from V and 1 base from J; bases unmatched to any gene: 4. CDR3 size: 15 residues. The CDR3 DNA reads as TGCGCCAGCAGCTCTCGGACAGGGAACACCGGGGAGCTGTTTTTT. Its translation: CASSSRTGNTGELFF.

To note about this clone: The same CDR3 can be traced to other DNA sequences in this sample. V usage is TRBV9 and J usage is TRBJ1-1, with D possibly being TRBD1 (5 bases). The CDR3 consists of 14 residues. Trimming removed 2 bases at V and 1 base at J, with 9 bases between. From germline, CDR1 is SGDLS and CDR2 YYNGEE. The CDR3 DNA is TGTGCCAGCAGCGTGGGTCAGGGGAACACTGAAGCTTTCTTT. Encoded protein: CASSVGQGNTEAFF.

V and J are TRBV7-3 and TRBJ2-1; 15 bases agree with TRBD2. The germline CDR1 and CDR2 sequences are SGHTA and FQGTGA. J was trimmed by 9 bases and V by 5 bases; bases with no gene match: 20. CDR3 length: 20 amino acids. As DNA, the CDR3 is TGTGCCAGCAGCCGTCCGGGACTAGCGGGAGGAGCGGGGCCGGGGGGTGAGCAGTTCTTC. Amino acids: CASSRPGLAGGAGPGGEQFF.

The chain recombines TRBV6-5 with TRBJ1-5, with TRBD1 matching 7 bases. V shed 0 bases and J 12 bases; nucleotides not matched to a gene: 8. In germline, CDR1 is MNHEY, CDR2 SVGAGI. This CDR3 is 14 amino acids long. CDR3 in amino acids: CASSYSMGPGGQHF. The CDR3 DNA is TGTGCCAGCAGTTACTCGATGGGTCCAGGGGGCCAGCATTTT.

The chain couples TRBV11-3 to TRBJ2-7, with D tentatively TRBD2 (5 bases). The CDR3 has 13 amino acids. Trimming removed 5 bases from V and 5 bases from J, with 13 bases in between. From germline, CDR1 is SGHNT and CDR2 YENEEA. CDR3 sequence: CASSPPGFDEQYF. The DNA for the CDR3 is TGTGCCAGCAGCCCCCCGGGGTTCGACGAGCAGTACTTC.

This chain uses TRBV28 with TRBJ2-2; TRBD2 matches at 8 bases. V lost 4 bases, J lost 0 bases, and 7 bases stayed unmatched. This CDR3 contains 17 residues. Germline V gene lookup returns CDR1 MDHEN and CDR2 SYDVKM. The CDR3 coding sequence is TGTGCCAGCAGTTACCGGGAGGGCCTCGCGAACACCGGGGAGCTGTTTTTT. Amino acid sequence: CASSYREGLANTGELFF.

The count of this clone is one. V usage is TRBV9 and J usage is TRBJ2-2; perhaps TRBD2 as D (5 bases). Germline V CDR1 and CDR2: SGDLS, YYNGEE. CDR3 size: 13 residues. V dropped 1 base and J dropped 5 bases, with 6 bases sitting between them. CDR3 coding DNA: TGTGCCAGCAGCGTAACGGGGACCGGGGAGCTGTTTTTT. Its translation: CASSVTGTGELFF.